Following are 2 T cell receptor beta chains from one sample sequenced in a study of shared clonotypes between healthy human individuals. Terminally differentiated effector memory CD45RA+ cells were left out of the naive CD8 fraction, which was CD45RO-negative and positively selected for CCR7. Profiling relied on immunoSEQ multiplex PCR, and the TCRdb table lists in-frame clones only, not all of them. The data show hundreds of thousands of clones, about 95% seen once. The sequenced sample was naive CD8+ T cells sorted from blood. The receptors here all came from a woman aged 30 to 39 in good health.

The count of this clone is one. The chain carries TRBV28 and TRBJ1-2; D is unclear. Trimming left V 10 bases short and J 1 base short, with 13 bases between. This CDR3 has 13 amino acids. The V gene's germline CDR1 is MDHEN and CDR2 SYDVKM. CDR3 bases: TGTGCCACCGCCCCGACCGATAACTATGGCTACACCTTC. Protein sequence: CATAPTDNYGYTF.

The chain is built from TRBV7-9 and TRBJ1-1; weak D call: TRBD1 (6 bases). Trimming took 3 bases from V and 7 from J, leaving 12 bases between them. The CDR3 contains 13 residues. CDR1 is SEHNR and CDR2 is FQNEAQ in the germline V gene (reference sequence). CDR3 sequence: CASSLNRAIEAFF. The DNA of the CDR3 is TGTGCCAGCAGCTTGAACAGGGCTATTGAAGCTTTCTTT.